This entry lists 9 T cell receptor beta chains sequenced from one sample in a study of early T cells in non-severe SARS-CoV-2 infection. TCRdb processed the 5' RACE reads anew with MiXCR; each CDR3 protein has one entry. The sample lists over 35,000 distinct CDR3 sequences, 6% to 7% occurring once. Sequenced here: whole blood, sampled at baseline. The receptors were gathered from an adult who was a healthcare worker with PCR-confirmed SARS-CoV-2 infection or an uninfected control (not recorded which).

This sequence joins TRBV7-2 and TRBJ2-1; 11 bases are a match to TRBD2. The CDR3 has 15 residues. The ends lost 5 bases at V and 9 bases at J; junction bases unmatched: 9. Looked up from germline, CDR1 is SGHTA and CDR2 is FQGNSA. Written as DNA, the CDR3 is TGTGCCAGCAGCCTACTAGCGGGAGCCCCCAGTGAGCAGTTCTTC. Translation: CASSLLAGAPSEQFF.

This clonotype has a handful of counts. The chain links TRBV28 to TRBJ2-3; no firm D call. Trimming pared 5 bases from V and 2 bases from J, leaving 8 bases between. The CDR3 is made up of 13 amino acids. CDR1 MDHEN and CDR2 SYDVKM come from the germline V gene. The CDR3 reads CASSQPATDTQYF. CDR3 bases: TGTGCCAGCAGTCAACCGGCCACAGATACGCAGTATTTT. The full variable domain, its missing parts supplied by reference TRBV28 and TRBJ2-3, is DVKVTQSSRYLVKRTGEKVFLECVQDMDHENMFWYRQDPGLGLRLIYFSYDVKMKEKGDIPEGYSVSREKKERFSLILESASTNQTSMYLCASSQPATDTQYFGPGTRLTVL.

At least ten counts were recorded for this clonotype. V and J are TRBV12-3 or TRBV12-4 and TRBJ2-7; D gene unclear. The V end lost 5 bases, the J end lost 0 bases, and 11 bases lay between the germline ends. There are 14 residues in the CDR3. The CDR3 DNA reads as TGTGCCAGCAGTCCCACGACGGTCTCCTACGAGCAGTACTTC. This encodes CASSPTTVSYEQYF.

The chain recombines TRBV4-2 with TRBJ1-5; no definite D call. This CDR3 contains 14 residues. Trimming took 3 bases from V and 1 from J, leaving 7 bases between them. The germline V gene encodes CDR1 LGHNA and CDR2 YNFKEQ. The CDR3 reads CASSQVASNQPQHF. CDR3 nucleotide sequence: TGTGCCAGCAGCCAGGTCGCCAGCAATCAGCCCCAGCATTTT.

The chain links TRBV6-1 to TRBJ2-7; 7 nucleotides match TRBD1. The V and J ends lost 2 bases and 4 bases, in that order; junction bases with no gene match: 2. CDR1 and CDR2 (germline): MNHNS, SASEGT. The CDR3 runs 13 residues. The CDR3 DNA reads TGTGCCAGCAGTGAAACGACAGGGTACGAGCAGTACTTC. It yields the protein CASSETTGYEQYF.

In this sample, this clonotype turned up many times. J is TRBJ1-5 and V is TRBV19; D ambiguous. CDR3 size: 12 residues. Germline-derived CDR1 and CDR2 are LNHDA and SQIVND (reference sequence). Trimming took off 3 bases at V and 11 bases at J, with 11 bases between the two ends. The CDR3 protein is CASSIGPSAQHF. As DNA, the CDR3 is TGTGCCAGTAGTATCGGACCGTCCGCCCAGCATTTT.

This clonotype was observed a handful of times. V and J are TRBV15 and TRBJ1-4; unclear D gene. The CDR3 contains 14 residues. V gave up 4 bases and J gave up 7 bases, with 13 bases separating them. Per germline, CDR1 LNHNV and CDR2 YYDKDF (reference sequence). Here the CDR3 reads CATSTTGHAEKLFF. The DNA of the CDR3 is TGTGCCACCAGCACAACGGGCCATGCTGAAAAACTGTTTTTT.

The chain carries TRBV12-3 or TRBV12-4 and TRBJ1-2, with TRBD1 identical over 7 bases. The J segment lost 3 bases and the V segment lost 6 bases, leaving 4 bases of the junction unmatched. This CDR3 has 13 amino acids. CDR3 sequence reads: CASRRTGDYGYTF. CDR3 bases: TGTGCCAGCAGACGCACAGGGGACTATGGCTACACCTTC.

The rearrangement uses TRBV28 and TRBJ2-7, with 9 bases that match TRBD2. The germline gives CDR1 MDHEN, CDR2 SYDVKM. After removal of 3 bases from V and 5 bases from J, the junction contained 8 bases not matched to a gene. The CDR3 runs 15 residues. CDR3 residues: CASSFVRGRAHEQYF. The CDR3 nucleotides are TGTGCCAGCAGTTTCGTCCGCGGGAGGGCGCACGAGCAGTACTTC. The entire variable domain, with the rest obtained from reference TRBV28 and TRBJ2-7, is as follows: DVKVTQSSRYLVKRTGEKVFLECVQDMDHENMFWYRQDPGLGLRLIYFSYDVKMKEKGDIPEGYSVSREKKERFSLILESASTNQTSMYLCASSFVRGRAHEQYFGPGTRLTVT.